This entry lists 16 T cell receptor beta chains sequenced from one sample in a study of radiotherapy plus CTLA-4 blockade in lung cancer. Here immunoSEQ multiplex PCR was the method, and the copy in TCRdb shows in-frame clones only, minus some. The data contain roughly 93,000 clones, 82% of them singletons. The input for sequencing was peripheral blood, taken from a patient treated with radiotherapy plus ipilimumab. Receptors originate from a human donor with non-small cell lung cancer who had a partial response to radiotherapy plus ipilimumab.

This rearrangement joins TRBV5-8 to TRBJ2-1, with a possible D match to TRBD2 (5 bases). Trimming removed 3 bases at V and 8 bases at J, with 9 bases between. Per the germline V gene, CDR1 is SGHTS and CDR2 is YDEGEE. This CDR3 spans 12 amino acids. The CDR3 spells CASSSEAHEQFF. CDR3 bases: TGTGCCAGCAGCTCGGAGGCTCATGAGCAGTTCTTC.

In DNA, the CDR3 is TGCGCCAGCAGTGAGTCGGAGACTTCTCTCTCCTACGAGCAGTACTTC. Residues: CASSESETSLSYEQYF. The chain links TRBV10-1 to TRBJ2-7; the D is unclear. The CDR3 extends over 16 amino acids. Trimming removed 0 bases from V and 0 bases from J, with 12 bases in between. The germline gives CDR1 WNHNN, CDR2 SYGVQD (reference sequence).

V is TRBV9 and J is TRBJ1-2; no definite D call. The V end was cut by 0 bases, the J end by 7 bases, with 16 bases between. There are 15 residues in the CDR3. Germline-derived CDR1 and CDR2 are SGDLS and YYNGEE. The CDR3 coding sequence is TGTGCCAGCAGCGTAGTCGGCGGGCGAGGGAGTGGCTACACCTTC. Translation: CASSVVGGRGSGYTF.

V gene TRBV7-3 combines with J gene TRBJ2-2, with a weak D call TRBD2 (6 bases). The CDR3 extends over 17 amino acids. Germline loops: CDR1 SGHTA, CDR2 FQGTGA. With 3 bases removed from V and 4 bases from J, the gap between germline ends came to 18 bases. CDR3 DNA sequence: TGTGCCAGCAGCTTCGGGCCCCCGGGAGCGAGCACCGGGGAGCTGTTTTTT. It translates to CASSFGPPGASTGELFF.

Only one count was recorded for this clone. The genes are TRBV28 and TRBJ2-7, with a possible D match to TRBD2 (5 bases). Between the trimmed V and J ends, which lost 7 bases and 7 bases, there was a span of 11 bases. This CDR3 is 11 amino acids long. Germline loops: CDR1 MDHEN, CDR2 SYDVKM. CDR3 nucleotides: TGTGCCAGCACCGCGGGTCGGGAGCAGTACTTC. Residues: CASTAGREQYF. Complete variable domain (other parts from reference TRBV28 and TRBJ2-7): DVKVTQSSRYLVKRTGEKVFLECVQDMDHENMFWYRQDPGLGLRLIYFSYDVKMKEKGDIPEGYSVSREKKERFSLILESASTNQTSMYLCASTAGREQYFGPGTRLTVT.

This rearrangement joins TRBV7-3 to TRBJ2-3; 8 bases line up with TRBD2. After removal of 4 bases from V and 6 bases from J, the junction contained 9 bases not matched to a gene. This CDR3 has 15 amino acids. Germline values: CDR1 SGHTA, CDR2 FQGTGA. CDR3 sequence: CASSSSGGAADTQYF. CDR3 nucleotide sequence: TGTGCCAGCAGCTCCTCGGGGGGGGCGGCGGATACGCAGTATTTT.

The chain employs TRBV19 and TRBJ2-7, with a possible D match to TRBD1 (5 bases). Germline-derived CDR1 and CDR2 are LNHDA and SQIVND (reference sequence). The V gene lost 11 bases and the J gene lost 4 bases, with 12 bases spanning the gap. CDR3 size: 11 residues. This chain's CDR3 is CASRQGYEQYF. CDR3 sequence (DNA): TGTGCCTCCAGGCAGGGTTACGAGCAGTACTTC.

The V gene is TRBV4-1, the J gene TRBJ2-3; 12 nucleotides align to TRBD2. This CDR3 has 17 residues. CDR1 and CDR2 (germline): MGHRA, YSYEKL. Losses at the gene ends were 3 bases for V and 3 bases for J; bases not matched to a gene: 7. Here the CDR3 reads CASSHLAGGPSTDTQYF. In nucleotides, the CDR3 is TGCGCCAGCAGCCATCTAGCGGGAGGGCCCTCTACAGATACGCAGTATTTT.

CDR3 DNA: TGCGCCAGCAGCTTGGGTGAGATGGTGACAGATACGCAGTATTTT. Its protein is CASSLGEMVTDTQYF. V is TRBV5-1 and J is TRBJ2-3; D unclear. The CDR3 spans 15 residues. CDR1 and CDR2 (germline): SGHRS, YFSETQ. The V end was cut by 0 bases, the J end by 3 bases, with 11 bases between.

The rearrangement uses TRBV7-9 and TRBJ1-1; the D gene is possibly TRBD1 (6 bases). Germline lookup yields CDR1 SEHNR and CDR2 FQNEAQ (reference sequence). V was cut by 8 bases and J by 0 bases, with 10 bases left in between. The CDR3 runs to 13 residues. CDR3 protein: CASERGLNTEAFF. The CDR3 coding sequence is TGTGCCAGCGAGAGGGGGTTGAACACTGAAGCTTTCTTT.

V and J are TRBV7-3 and TRBJ2-5; no firm D call. Germline V gene sequence: CDR1 SGHTA, CDR2 FQGTGA. Between the trimmed V and J ends, which lost 5 bases and 0 bases, there was a span of 13 bases. The CDR3 is 15 amino acids. The CDR3 sequence is CASSPRPEHQETQYF. In DNA, the CDR3 is TGTGCCAGCAGCCCCCGGCCGGAGCACCAAGAGACCCAGTACTTC.

This chain links TRBV6-5 with TRBJ2-5; 10 bases align to TRBD2. The J segment lost 0 bases and the V segment lost 4 bases, leaving 5 bases of the junction unmatched. Germline CDR1 and CDR2: MNHEY and SVGAGI. The length of the CDR3 is 16 residues. The DNA for the CDR3 is TGTGCCAGCAGTTCCGGAGCGGGAGGGTACCAAGAGACCCAGTACTTC. It codes for CASSSGAGGYQETQYF.

The chain is built from TRBV10-1 and TRBJ2-3, with 10 bases that match TRBD1. Per germline, CDR1 WNHNN and CDR2 SYGVQD (reference sequence). The V segment lost 0 bases and the J segment 2 bases; nucleotides outside the gene matches: 5. This CDR3 spans 17 amino acids. The CDR3 nucleotides read TGCGCCAGCAGTGAGTCGATTGGGACAGGGGACACAGATACGCAGTATTTT. This translates into CASSESIGTGDTDTQYF.

The chain recombines TRBV6-1 with TRBJ2-7, with 8 bases aligning to TRBD1. Germline CDR1 MNHNS, CDR2 SASEGT. CDR3 length: 15 residues. V lost 7 bases and J lost 3; bases outside the gene matches: 11. CDR3 sequence reads: CASNSGQEAIYEQYF. The CDR3 DNA reads as TGTGCCAGCAACTCGGGACAGGAGGCGATCTACGAGCAGTACTTC.

DNA of the CDR3: TGTGCCAGCAGTGACTTCAAGCACAATGAGCAGTTCTTC. This gives the protein CASSDFKHNEQFF. The chain is built from TRBV6-4 and TRBJ2-1; D is ambiguous. The CDR3 covers 13 residues. Trimming stripped 1 base from V and 5 bases from J, with 6 bases between. CDR1 is MRHNA, CDR2 SNTAGT, per germline.

The V and J genes are TRBV19 and TRBJ1-5; D unresolved. V lost 6 bases and J 0 bases, leaving 12 bases between the germline ends. Germline-derived CDR1 and CDR2 are LNHDA and SQIVND (reference sequence). This CDR3 comprises 15 residues. The CDR3 coding sequence is TGTGCCAGTAGAGGAGGATCAGATAGCAATCAGCCCCAGCATTTT. Its protein is CASRGGSDSNQPQHF.